The 14 T cell receptor beta chains in this list originate from one sample, sequenced in a study of control samples from healthy donors and cancer patients. Produced via immunoSEQ multiplex PCR; TCRdb's table is partial and in-frame only. Here the sample spans under 85,000 clones, more than 65% being singletons. The sequencing input was PBMCs. The origin of the receptors is a man between 60 and 75 years old with head and neck cancer.

The rearrangement uses TRBV4-1 and TRBJ1-3; 11 bases line up with TRBD1. There are 17 residues in the CDR3. J gave up 5 bases and V 4 bases, and 10 bases lay outside the gene matches. Germline V gene lookup returns CDR1 MGHRA and CDR2 YSYEKL. CDR3 protein: CASSPKWGQGERNTIYF. The CDR3 DNA follows: TGCGCCAGCAGCCCCAAGTGGGGACAGGGGGAAAGAAACACCATATATTTT.

The chain combines TRBV5-8 with TRBJ1-4, with TRBD1 identical over 7 bases. Germline V CDR1 and CDR2: SGHTS, YDEGEE. V gave up 0 bases and J gave up 7 bases; unmatched junction bases: 6. CDR3 size: 15 residues. CDR3: CASSLVAGGGEKLFF. CDR3 coding DNA: TGTGCCAGCAGCTTGGTGGCAGGGGGAGGTGAAAAACTGTTTTTT.

The chain carries TRBV6-6 and TRBJ2-7; D remains unclear. V was clipped by 4 bases and J by 6 bases, with 10 bases between them. The CDR3 is 12 residues long. Germline V gene sequence: CDR1 MNHNY, CDR2 SVGAGI (reference sequence). The CDR3 coding sequence is TGTGCCAGCAGTTCTACACAGCGCGAGCAGTACTTC. This encodes CASSSTQREQYF.

The chain recombines TRBV6-5 with TRBJ1-2; D remains unclear. The V and J ends lost 0 bases and 3 bases respectively, with 8 bases between them. The CDR3 runs 14 residues. Germline CDR1 MNHEY, CDR2 SVGAGI. The CDR3 here is CASSYSRFDYGYTF. The CDR3 DNA sequence: TGTGCCAGCAGTTACTCGAGGTTTGACTATGGCTACACCTTC.

The chain joins TRBV6-5 to TRBJ1-5; D is ambiguous. The CDR3 has 13 residues. Germline CDR1 reads MNHEY; CDR2 reads SVGAGI. Trimming shortened V by 7 bases and J by 2 bases, and 9 bases separated the two germline ends. Here the CDR3 reads CASMASGNQPQHF. The CDR3 nucleotides are TGTGCCAGCATGGCCAGCGGCAATCAGCCCCAGCATTTT.

This clone was counted once. CDR3 in DNA: TGTGCCAGCAGCGCCCATCTGGGTGAAGCTTTCTTT. Translation: CASSAHLGEAFF. The chain couples TRBV5-4 to TRBJ1-1; the D is unclear. The V and J ends lost 4 bases and 7 bases respectively, with 11 bases between them. The CDR3 is made up of 12 amino acids. Looked up from germline, CDR1 is SGHNT and CDR2 is YYREEE (reference sequence).

This chain joins TRBV10-3 and TRBJ2-7, with D possibly called TRBD1 or TRBD2 (5 bases each). The CDR3 is 15 amino acids. V was shortened by 2 bases and J by 3 bases, with 14 bases between the two germline ends. The germline V gene has CDR1 ENHRY and CDR2 SYGVKD. CDR3 loop: CAISEPSGPLYEQYF. CDR3 DNA sequence: TGTGCCATCAGTGAGCCCTCGGGACCCCTCTACGAGCAGTACTTC.

The CDR3 region is CASSMYRTHTDTQYF. The CDR3 bases are TGTGCCAGTAGTATGTACCGGACACACACAGATACGCAGTATTTT. The chain employs TRBV19 and TRBJ2-3, with D maybe TRBD1 (5 bases). CDR1 is LNHDA, CDR2 SQIVND, per germline (reference sequence). This CDR3 has 15 residues. Trimming removed 3 bases from V and 2 bases from J, with 12 bases in between.

There are a few counts of this clone. The chain recombines TRBV2 with TRBJ1-2; no firm D call. Germline lookup yields CDR1 SNHLY and CDR2 FYNNEI. This CDR3 spans 15 amino acids. Trimming took 1 base from V and 4 from J, leaving 13 bases between them. Here the CDR3 reads CASSEGRAAGYGYTF. DNA for the CDR3: TGTGCCAGCAGTGAAGGACGGGCCGCTGGCTATGGCTACACCTTC. Based on the CDR3 plus reference TRBV2 and TRBJ1-2, the full variable domain is EPEVTQTPSHQVTQMGQEVILRCVPISNHLYFYWYRQILGQKVEFLVSFYNNEISEKSEIFDDQFSVERPDGSNFTLKIRSTKLEDSAMYFCASSEGRAAGYGYTFGSGTRLTVV.

This sequence joins TRBV15 and TRBJ1-4, with 9 bases lining up with TRBD1. The CDR3 contains 16 residues. Looked up from germline, CDR1 is LNHNV and CDR2 is YYDKDF (reference sequence). The V and J ends lost 5 bases and 5 bases, in that order; junction bases with no gene match: 9. The CDR3: CATSHRTGANNEKLFF. The DNA of the CDR3 is TGTGCCACCAGCCATCGGACAGGGGCCAACAATGAAAAACTGTTTTTT.

The chain is built from TRBV28 and TRBJ1-4, with D uncertain. CDR3 length: 13 residues. Germline CDR1 is MDHEN and CDR2 is SYDVKM. The germline V and J ends were trimmed by 10 bases and 4 bases, with 13 bases remaining between them. CDR3 in amino acids: CATYEGLNEKLFF. The CDR3 bases are TGTGCCACCTATGAAGGGCTTAATGAAAAACTGTTTTTT.

This rearrangement joins TRBV3-1 (or the pseudogene TRBV3-2) to TRBJ1-2, with 7 bases identical to TRBD1. In germline, CDR1 is LGHDT, CDR2 YNNKEL (reference sequence). This CDR3 contains 13 residues. The ends lost 4 bases at V and 8 bases at J; junction bases unmatched: 7. CDR3 loop: CASSLTGKRGYTF. The CDR3 DNA reads TGTGCCAGCAGCCTGACAGGGAAGAGAGGCTACACCTTC.

The chain joins TRBV5-8 to TRBJ2-7; D not certain. The CDR3 is 12 residues long. The V gene lost 1 base and the J gene lost 3 bases, with 5 bases spanning the gap. CDR1 is SGHTS and CDR2 is YDEGEE in the germline V gene. The CDR3 here is CASSLYSYEQYF. CDR3 DNA sequence: TGTGCCAGCAGCTTGTACAGCTACGAGCAGTACTTC.

V gene TRBV12-5 combines with J gene TRBJ1-1, with D hard to call. Germline V gene sequence: CDR1 LGHNT, CDR2 FRNRAP. V lost 3 bases and J lost 1, with 6 bases in between. CDR3 length: 13 amino acids. This chain's CDR3 is CASGLDGNTEAFF. The CDR3 region has the DNA TGTGCTAGTGGTTTAGACGGGAACACTGAAGCTTTCTTT. The full variable domain, its missing parts supplied by reference TRBV12-5 and TRBJ1-1, is DARVTQTPRHKVTEMGQEVTMRCQPILGHNTVFWYRQTMMQGLELLAYFRNRAPLDDSGMPKDRFSAEMPDATLATLKIQPSEPRDSAVYFCASGLDGNTEAFFGQGTRLTVV.